These 7 T cell receptor beta chains share one sample of origin, sequenced in a study of a mutant IDH1 vaccine in newly diagnosed glioma. Stated time point: baseline, week 1 (first vaccination visit). Specified treatment: pre-vaccination baseline after standard-of-care therapy. Repertoires were generated with immunoSEQ multiplex PCR, while TCRdb's copy carries only in-frame clones and drops some. The sample lists about 67,000 clones; 80% to 90% were seen once. Sequencing used peripheral blood mononuclear cells (PBMCs), obtained from a glioma patient treated with radiotherapy, temozolomide or both. Source of these receptors: a woman between 18 and 29 years old with glioma. Some clones in this sample may be carry-over from other donors' samples.

This clone was counted a few times. The V and J genes are TRBV5-1 and TRBJ1-1; 8 bases agree with TRBD1. Unmatched junction bases numbered 3, after V lost 3 bases and J lost 2 bases. The CDR3 loop spans 14 amino acids. Germline V gene lookup returns CDR1 SGHRS and CDR2 YFSETQ. CDR3 nucleotide sequence: TGCGCCAGCAGCTGGCAGGGGGCCAACACTGAAGCTTTCTTT. It is translated as CASSWQGANTEAFF.

The chain carries TRBV6-6 and TRBJ2-3, with 8 bases identical to TRBD1. Germline CDR1 reads MNHNY; CDR2 reads SVGAGI (reference sequence). The CDR3 runs to 13 residues. The J segment lost 4 bases and the V segment lost 10 bases, leaving 7 bases of the junction unmatched. The CDR3 protein is CANRGSAADTQYF. The DNA for the CDR3 is TGTGCCAACAGGGGGTCGGCCGCAGATACGCAGTATTTT.

This clone was seen just once. The chain employs TRBV12-5 and TRBJ1-1, with TRBD1 matching over 9 bases. V gave up 7 bases and J gave up 7 bases; unmatched junction bases: 7. Germline values: CDR1 LGHNT, CDR2 FRNRAP. This CDR3 region has 13 residues. CDR3 DNA: TGTGCTAGTGCCCAGACAGGGGGAGGTGAAGCTTTCTTT. Residues: CASAQTGGGEAFF.

This clone was observed a few times. The chain joins TRBV27 to TRBJ2-3, with TRBD2 identical over 7 bases. In germline, CDR1 is MNHEY, CDR2 SMNVEV (reference sequence). This CDR3 contains 13 residues. Unmatched junction bases numbered 3, after V lost 4 bases and J lost 5 bases. CDR3: CASSWGGGDTQYF. In DNA, the CDR3 is TGTGCCAGCAGTTGGGGCGGGGGAGATACGCAGTATTTT.

The chain links TRBV6-6 to TRBJ2-5; D tentatively reads TRBD1 or TRBD2 (5 bases each). Germline CDR1 MNHNY, CDR2 SVGAGI (reference sequence). The CDR3 has 15 amino acids. V lost 7 bases and J lost 1, with 16 bases in between. The CDR3 here is CASTLLGTVQETQYF. The DNA of the CDR3 is TGTGCCAGCACCCTTTTGGGGACGGTCCAAGAGACCCAGTACTTC.

This clone was detected only a few times. J is TRBJ1-5 and V is TRBV27; D unresolved. Between the trimmed V and J ends, which lost 3 bases and 7 bases, there was a span of 10 bases. This CDR3 is built from 13 residues. Germline values: CDR1 MNHEY, CDR2 SMNVEV (reference sequence). Here the CDR3 reads CASSFRFRQPQHF. Written as DNA, the CDR3 is TGTGCCAGCAGTTTTCGATTTAGACAGCCCCAGCATTTT.

The V call is TRBV29-1, the J call TRBJ1-4, with 11 bases that match TRBD1. CDR3 length equals 15 residues. V shed 7 bases, J shed 10 bases, and the junction held 14 bases outside the gene matches. CDR1 is SQVTM, CDR2 ANQGSEA, per germline. The CDR3 reads CSAQLFGQGAGKLFF. The CDR3 bases are TGCAGCGCCCAATTGTTTGGACAGGGGGCGGGAAAACTGTTTTTT.